The 6 T cell receptor beta chains listed next were all sequenced from one sample in a study. TCRdb re-called the RT-PCR reads through MiXCR, storing one row per CDR3 protein. The table lists more than 600,000 distinct CDR3 sequences, 11% to 15% of them singletons. Sequenced sample: memory CD4+ T cells from blood. These receptors all stem from a female donor in good health, serving as a healthy control.

This clonotype was picked up many times. V is TRBV10-3 and J is TRBJ2-7, with D perhaps matching TRBD1 (6 bases). Germline-derived CDR1 and CDR2 are ENHRY and SYGVKD. Trimming took 6 bases from V and 1 from J, leaving 10 bases between them. CDR3 length: 13 amino acids. CDR3 in amino acids: CAISRQDSYEQYF. Here the CDR3 DNA reads TGTGCCATCAGCCGACAGGATTCCTACGAGCAGTACTTC.

This clonotype has a handful of counts. This chain connects TRBV29-1 to TRBJ2-2, with D possibly being TRBD1 (6 bases). Per the germline V gene, CDR1 is SQVTM and CDR2 is ANQGSEA. Trimming left V 0 bases short and J 6 bases short, with 14 bases between. There are 15 residues in the CDR3. As DNA, the CDR3 is TGCAGCGTTGAAGATCGCAGCGAGGGGGCCGGGGAGCTGTTTTTT. Protein: CSVEDRSEGAGELFF.

This clonotype has a count of ten or more. The chain joins TRBV5-1 to TRBJ2-1; D is unresolved. The CDR3 has 12 amino acids. Germline CDR1 SGHRS, CDR2 YFSETQ. V was trimmed by 1 base and J by 5 bases, leaving 4 bases between them. In nucleotides, the CDR3 is TGCGCCAGCAGCTTGACAGACAATGAGCAGTTCTTC. Translating gives CASSLTDNEQFF.

This clonotype came up a few times. The chain uses TRBV6-5 and TRBJ2-1, with 9 bases lining up with TRBD2. CDR3 length: 13 amino acids. Germline values: CDR1 MNHEY, CDR2 SVGAGI. Germline trimming cut 9 bases from V and 8 bases from J; bases unmatched to any gene: 8. This CDR3 is CASKASGKDEQFF. The CDR3 DNA follows: TGTGCCAGTAAGGCTAGCGGGAAAGATGAGCAGTTCTTC.

CDR3: CATQRTDSYNEQFF. CDR3 DNA: TGTGCCACTCAACGAACGGACTCCTACAATGAGCAGTTCTTC. J is TRBJ2-1 and V is TRBV12-3 or TRBV12-4; no definite D call. Deletions cut 10 bases from V and 0 bases from J, with 13 bases between. The CDR3 consists of 14 residues.

In its sample, this clonotype was seen a few times. V is TRBV5-1 and J is TRBJ2-7; 9 bases map to TRBD2. This CDR3 comprises 16 residues. V gave up 5 bases and J gave up 5 bases; unmatched junction bases: 14. Germline V gene data show CDR1 as SGHRS and CDR2 as YFSETQ. The CDR3 is CASSPTSGTPPNEQYF. The CDR3 bases are TGCGCCAGCAGTCCGACTAGCGGAACTCCCCCCAACGAGCAGTACTTC.